This T cell receptor beta chain was captured in a study of post-analysis software for immune sequencing data. Study summary: Disease courses included relapsing-remitting, secondary progressive and progressive-relapsing multiple sclerosis.

CDR3 length: 15 amino acids. Trimming stripped 3 bases from V and 1 base from J, with 12 bases between. This clonotype was recorded a few times. The antigen is not known. Study-level findings and limits: By F measure, samples from a shared preparation batch strongly co-clustered. The normalized Chao1 diversity of multiple sclerosis patients was significantly lower than that of controls. TRBV5-6, TRBV5-1 and TRBV20-1 were among roughly five TRBV segments more frequent in patients than controls.

The TCR beta cDNA libraries carried unique molecular identifiers. It was from roughly 1 to 10 million T cells that approximately 500,000 cDNA molecules came. TCRdb re-called the PCR reads through MiXCR, storing one row per CDR3 protein. Of approximately 570,000 distinct CDR3 sequences listed, about 40% are singletons. The TCR sequence derives from a girl aged 5-17 years with multiple sclerosis. Material for sequencing was blood. The chain has TRBV12-3 or TRBV12-4 and TRBJ1-1, with TRBD1 as a possible D gene (5 bases). The CDR3 nucleotides are TGTGCCAGCAGTTTGGGGGATGCAAGGAACACTGAAGCTTTCTTT. Protein sequence: CASSLGDARNTEAFF.